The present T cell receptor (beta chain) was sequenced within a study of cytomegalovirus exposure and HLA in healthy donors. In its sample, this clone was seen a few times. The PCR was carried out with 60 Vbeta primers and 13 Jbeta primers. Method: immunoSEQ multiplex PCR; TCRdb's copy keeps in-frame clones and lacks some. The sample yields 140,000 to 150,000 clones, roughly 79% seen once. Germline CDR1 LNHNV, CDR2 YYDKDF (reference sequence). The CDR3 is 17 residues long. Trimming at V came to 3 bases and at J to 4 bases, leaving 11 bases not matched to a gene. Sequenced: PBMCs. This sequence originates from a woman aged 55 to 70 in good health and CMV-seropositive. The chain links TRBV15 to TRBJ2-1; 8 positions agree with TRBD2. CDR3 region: CATSSFSIAGMYNEQFF. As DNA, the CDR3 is TGTGCCACCAGCAGCTTTTCGATAGCGGGAATGTACAATGAGCAGTTCTTC.